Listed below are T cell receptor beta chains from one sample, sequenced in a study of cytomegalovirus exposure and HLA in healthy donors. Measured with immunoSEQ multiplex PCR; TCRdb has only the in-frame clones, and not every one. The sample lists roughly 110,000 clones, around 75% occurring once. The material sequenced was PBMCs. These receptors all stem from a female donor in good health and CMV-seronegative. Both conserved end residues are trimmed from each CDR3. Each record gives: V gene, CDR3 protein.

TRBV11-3,ASSLAINGRRTRETQY
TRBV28,ASSPRTSGQETQY
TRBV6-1,ASSLEGAQNTEAF
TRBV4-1,ASSQGGIGNEQF
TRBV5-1,ASSYRDRAYEQY
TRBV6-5,ASSYSGTGSYEQY
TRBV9,ASSGDSNPYEQY
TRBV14,ASSQEGLAGEQY
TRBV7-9,ASSLAGGNYGYT
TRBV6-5,ASSYEPATSEKLF
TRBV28,ASRTPYDRGLFNIQY
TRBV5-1,ASRRSYNEKLF
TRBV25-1,ASSAGGLKGDIIGGYT
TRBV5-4,ASTEGGRGGNEQF
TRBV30,AWTGGANYGYT
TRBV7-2,ASSPQRIGGSGDQY
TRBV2,ASSAPLSSGRTYEQY